This TCR beta chain is drawn from a study of shared clonotypes between healthy human individuals. Positive CCR7 selection of CD45RO-negative cells yielded the naive CD8 cells, and terminally differentiated effector memory CD45RA+ cells were excluded. On this clone: What it binds is unknown.

TCRdb keeps only in-frame clones here, not all; method: immunoSEQ multiplex PCR. The table lists roughly 1,800,000 clones, around 96% of them singletons. Study results and caveats: Genetic and exposure-history diversity was limited by the small donor number.

The CDR3 sequence is 15 residues long. Germline V lookup: CDR1 SNHLY, CDR2 FYNNEI. V was trimmed by 3 bases and J by 1 base, leaving 12 bases between them. Sequenced sample: naive CD8+ T cells sorted from blood. The rearrangement uses TRBV2 and TRBJ1-1, with D possibly matching TRBD1 (6 bases). The receptor's source is a man between 18 and 35 years old in good health. The CDR3, as DNA: TGTGCCAGCAGTGATCTCGGACAGACGAACACTGAAGCTTTCTTT. It encodes CASSDLGQTNTEAFF.